What follows are 17 T cell receptor beta chains derived from one specimen sequenced in a study of blood T cell repertoires in COVID-19. Generated by immunoSEQ multiplex PCR, the TCRdb table keeps only in-frame clones and is missing some. The sample carries 200,000 to 250,000 clones, roughly four fifths recorded once. Source material: peripheral blood. All receptors come from a woman of 80 years or more with acute or convalescent COVID-19.

The genes are TRBV7-6 and TRBJ2-1; TRBD2 aligns across 11 bases. The CDR3 sequence is 15 residues long. Germline-derived CDR1 and CDR2 are SGHVS and FNYEAQ. The V segment lost 0 bases and the J segment 10 bases; nucleotides outside the gene matches: 5. CDR3 sequence: CASSLAGASGREQFF. In DNA, the CDR3 is TGTGCCAGCAGCTTAGCGGGGGCTAGCGGGAGGGAGCAGTTCTTC.

The chain uses TRBV3-1 (or the pseudogene TRBV3-2) and TRBJ2-1; TRBD2 matches 11 bases. CDR3 length: 14 residues. Germline V CDR1 and CDR2: LGHDT, YNNKEL (reference sequence). V dropped 7 bases and J dropped 3; count of bases not matched to a gene: 2. Here the CDR3 reads CASTGLADYNEQFF. The CDR3, as DNA: TGTGCCAGCACGGGACTAGCGGACTACAATGAGCAGTTCTTC.

The V call is TRBV18, the J call TRBJ1-4, with D maybe TRBD1 (6 bases). The CDR3 loop spans 15 amino acids. Germline V gives CDR1 KGHSH, CDR2 LQKENI. V was cut by 1 base and J by 3 bases, with 9 bases left in between. In DNA form, the CDR3 reads TGTGCCAGCTCACCACTAGGGGGTTCTAATGAAAAACTGTTTTTT. Its protein product is CASSPLGGSNEKLFF.

As for this clone: Distinct nucleotide sequences in the sample also encode this CDR3. The chain carries TRBV28 and TRBJ1-2, with 10 bases that match TRBD1. There are 15 residues in the CDR3. CDR1 is MDHEN and CDR2 is SYDVKM in the germline V gene. J lost 4 bases, V lost 4 bases, and 6 bases had no gene match. CDR3 region: CASSSPGQGGYGYTF. The CDR3 DNA follows: TGTGCCAGCAGTTCCCCCGGACAGGGGGGCTATGGCTACACCTTC.

The chain carries TRBV25-1 and TRBJ2-3; 8 bases fit TRBD1. Germline assignment: CDR1 MGHDK and CDR2 SYGVNS. The CDR3 runs 15 residues. The V segment lost 5 bases and the J segment 5 bases; nucleotides outside the gene matches: 9. CDR3 sequence reads: CASSFSDRERDTQYF. The CDR3 nucleotides are TGTGCCAGCAGTTTCTCGGACAGGGAAAGAGATACGCAGTATTTT.

This chain connects TRBV5-6 to TRBJ2-3; D unresolved. CDR1 and CDR2 (germline): SGHDT, YYEEEE. V was cut by 2 bases and J by 1 base, with 8 bases left in between. This CDR3 comprises 14 residues. The DNA of the CDR3 is TGTGCCAGCAGCTTTACGCAGGGCACAGATACGCAGTATTTT. It encodes CASSFTQGTDTQYF. Combining the CDR3 with reference TRBV5-6 and TRBJ2-3 gives the whole variable domain DAGVTQSPTHLIKTRGQQVTLRCSPKSGHDTVSWYQQALGQGPQFIFQYYEEEERQRGNFPDRFSGHQFPNYSSELNVNALLLGDSALYLCASSFTQGTDTQYFGPGTRLTVL.

In this sample, this clone turned up once. CDR3 DNA: TGTGCCAGCAGCGACCGGGACAGGAGAGTCGAGACCCAGTACTTC. This encodes CASSDRDRRVETQYF. The chain recombines TRBV6-2 or TRBV6-3 with TRBJ2-5; 8 bases line up with TRBD1. There are 15 residues in the CDR3. The germline V gene has CDR1 MNHEY and CDR2 SVGEGT. J was trimmed by 5 bases and V by 6 bases; bases with no gene match: 11.

The chain carries TRBV4-2 and TRBJ2-2; unclear D gene. The germline CDR1 and CDR2 sequences are LGHNA and YNFKEQ. The CDR3 spans 14 residues. V lost 4 bases and J 0 bases, leaving 6 bases between the germline ends. This chain's CDR3 is CASSPLTNTGELFF. The CDR3 bases are TGTGCCAGCAGCCCCCTTACGAACACCGGGGAGCTGTTTTTT.

This chain joins TRBV27 and TRBJ2-2, with a tentative D call TRBD2 (5 bases). V was pared by 2 bases and J by 5 bases, with 15 bases between. CDR3 size: 16 residues. CDR1 and CDR2 from the germline V gene are MNHEY and SMNVEV (reference sequence). As DNA, the CDR3 is TGTGCCAGCAGTTTAAAGTCCCTAGCTCGTACCGGGGAGCTGTTTTTT. Its protein is CASSLKSLARTGELFF.

The V and J genes are TRBV5-6 and TRBJ1-1; 8 bases fit TRBD1. Germline values: CDR1 SGHDT, CDR2 YYEEEE. The length of the CDR3 is 15 residues. The J segment lost 2 bases and the V segment lost 0 bases, leaving 3 bases of the junction unmatched. CDR3 in amino acids: CASSLVPGGNTEAFF. The CDR3 DNA sequence: TGTGCCAGCAGCTTGGTACCAGGGGGCAACACTGAAGCTTTCTTT.

The J gene is TRBJ2-7, the V gene TRBV4-1, with a weak D call TRBD1 (5 bases). Germline CDR1 reads MGHRA; CDR2 reads YSYEKL. This CDR3 spans 15 amino acids. V dropped 1 base and J dropped 5 bases, with 15 bases sitting between them. The CDR3 region is CASSQGFRVRDEQYF. The CDR3 DNA is TGCGCCAGCAGCCAAGGATTCAGGGTACGGGACGAGCAGTACTTC.

The chain uses TRBV11-2 and TRBJ2-5; 7 nucleotides align to TRBD1. J lost 4 bases, V lost 4 bases, and 3 bases had no gene match. The CDR3 sequence is 13 residues long. The V gene's germline CDR1 is SGHAT and CDR2 FQNNGV. CDR3 residues: CASSSGGPETQYF. The CDR3 nucleotides are TGTGCCAGCAGCTCAGGGGGTCCAGAGACCCAGTACTTC.

The chain combines TRBV30 with TRBJ2-1; TRBD2 agrees at 13 bases. The trim removed 5 bases at V and 9 bases at J, leaving 7 bases unmatched. Looked up from germline, CDR1 is GTSNPN and CDR2 is SVGIG (reference sequence). This CDR3 spans 14 amino acids. Written as DNA, the CDR3 is TGTGCCTGGGGTCCGGGACTAGCGGGACCTGAGCAGTTCTTC. It codes for CAWGPGLAGPEQFF.

CDR3 residues: CASSSRAAGGTYEQYF. DNA of the CDR3: TGTGCCAGCAGCTCTAGAGCAGCGGGGGGAACCTACGAGCAGTACTTC. The chain is built from TRBV7-8 and TRBJ2-7; the match to TRBD2 covers 9 bases. CDR1 is SGHVS, CDR2 FQNEAQ, per germline. V was clipped by 4 bases and J by 2 bases; unmatched bases: 9. This CDR3 has 16 amino acids.

The chain links TRBV28 to TRBJ2-3, with 10 bases identical to TRBD2. The CDR3 sequence is 16 residues long. The V segment lost 6 bases and the J segment 0 bases; nucleotides outside the gene matches: 6. Germline V gene sequence: CDR1 MDHEN, CDR2 SYDVKM. The CDR3 DNA reads as TGTGCCAGCAGACATAGCGGGGGGTCTAGCACAGATACGCAGTATTTT. This translates into CASRHSGGSSTDTQYF.

The J gene is TRBJ2-3, the V gene TRBV6-2 or TRBV6-3, with D tentatively TRBD2 (6 bases). CDR3 size: 15 residues. The V end lost 0 bases, the J end lost 0 bases, and 7 bases lay between the germline ends. CDR1 MNHEY and CDR2 SVGEGT come from the germline V gene. CDR3 in amino acids: CASSYSGTSTDTQYF. In nucleotides, the CDR3 is TGTGCCAGCAGTTACTCGGGGACTAGCACAGATACGCAGTATTTT.

V is TRBV4-1 and J is TRBJ2-1, with D possibly TRBD1 on 6 matching bases. Per the germline V gene, CDR1 is MGHRA and CDR2 is YSYEKL. V lost 1 base and J lost 15, with 28 bases in between. The CDR3 spans 17 residues. The CDR3, as DNA: TGCGCCAGCAGCCAAGGCGAGAATGGGGCTGACAGGACTTTGATGTTCTTC. Its protein is CASSQGENGADRTLMFF.